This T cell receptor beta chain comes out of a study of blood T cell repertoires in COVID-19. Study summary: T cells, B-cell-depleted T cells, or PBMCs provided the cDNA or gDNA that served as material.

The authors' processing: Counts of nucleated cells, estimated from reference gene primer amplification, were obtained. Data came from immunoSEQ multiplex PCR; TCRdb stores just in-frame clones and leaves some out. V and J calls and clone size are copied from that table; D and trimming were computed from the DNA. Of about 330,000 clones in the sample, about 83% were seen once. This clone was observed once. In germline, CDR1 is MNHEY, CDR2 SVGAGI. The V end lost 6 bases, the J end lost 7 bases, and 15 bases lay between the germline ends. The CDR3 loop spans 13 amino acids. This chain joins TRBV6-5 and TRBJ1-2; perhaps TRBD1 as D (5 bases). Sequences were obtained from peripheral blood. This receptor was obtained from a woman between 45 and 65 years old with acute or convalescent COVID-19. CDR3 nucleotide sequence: TGTGCCAGCAGCGGACAAGCCTGGGGTGGCTACACCTTC. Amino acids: CASSGQAWGGYTF.